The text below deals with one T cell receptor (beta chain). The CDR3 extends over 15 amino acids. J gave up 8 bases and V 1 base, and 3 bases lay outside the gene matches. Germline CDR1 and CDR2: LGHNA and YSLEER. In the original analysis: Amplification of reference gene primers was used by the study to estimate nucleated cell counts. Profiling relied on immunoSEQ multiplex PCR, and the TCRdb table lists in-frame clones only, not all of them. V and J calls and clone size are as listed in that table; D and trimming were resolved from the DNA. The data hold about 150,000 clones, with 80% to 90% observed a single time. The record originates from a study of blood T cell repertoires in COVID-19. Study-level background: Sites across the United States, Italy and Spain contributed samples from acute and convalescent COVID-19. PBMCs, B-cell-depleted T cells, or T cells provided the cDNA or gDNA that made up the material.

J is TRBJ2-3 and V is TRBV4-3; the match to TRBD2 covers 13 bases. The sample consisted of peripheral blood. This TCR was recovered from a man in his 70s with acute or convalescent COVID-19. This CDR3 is CASSQVTSGRGTQYF. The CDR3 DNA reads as TGCGCCAGCAGCCAAGTTACTAGCGGGAGGGGTACGCAGTATTTT.